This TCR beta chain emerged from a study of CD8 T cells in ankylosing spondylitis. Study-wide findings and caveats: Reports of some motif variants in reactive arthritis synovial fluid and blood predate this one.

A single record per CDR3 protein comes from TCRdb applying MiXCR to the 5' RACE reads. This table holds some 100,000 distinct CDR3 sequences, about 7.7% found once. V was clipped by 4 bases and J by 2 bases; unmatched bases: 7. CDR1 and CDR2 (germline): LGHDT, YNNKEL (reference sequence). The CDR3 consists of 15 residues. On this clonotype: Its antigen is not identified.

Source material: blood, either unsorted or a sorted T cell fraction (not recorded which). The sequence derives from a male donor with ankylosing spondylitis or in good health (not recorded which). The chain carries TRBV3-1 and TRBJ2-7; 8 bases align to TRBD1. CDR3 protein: CASSPMPQGAYEQYF. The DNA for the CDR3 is TGTGCCAGCAGCCCTATGCCACAGGGGGCCTACGAGCAGTACTTC.